The rows below give T cell receptor beta chains drawn from one sample of a study of CD8+CD57+ T cells in acquired aplastic anemia. TCRdb independently ran MiXCR on the reads; one entry per CDR3 protein. The table lists about 180,000 distinct CDR3 sequences, around 63% of them singletons. The sample consisted of sorted CD4+, CD8+, or CD8+CD57+ T cells (not recorded which) from PBMCs. Source of these receptors: a human donor with aplastic anemia. The CDR3 runs from the conserved cysteine through the conserved F or W. A D gene is named only where the DNA matches it firmly. Some rows have no size entry. The others give once, few or many, or a class for an expanded clone.

v_gene	abundance	d_gene	j_gene	CDR3nt	CDR3aa
TRBV20-1	-	-	TRBJ2-1	TGCAGTGCTGGCCTGGGGGGAGTGCGTAATGAGCAGTTCTTC	CSAGLGGVRNEQFF
TRBV7-3	-	-	TRBJ1-1	TGTGCCAGCAGCTTGGCCAGGGCGAACACTGAAGCTTTCTTT	CASSLARANTEAFF
TRBV12-3/TRBV12-4	-	-	TRBJ1-6	TGTGCCAGCACCCCGAAAGGGGGGGGCTATTCACCCCTCCACTTT	CASTPKGGGYSPLHF
TRBV7-7	once	-	TRBJ2-6	TGTGCCAGCAGCTTAGAAAACCGGGTTAGTGGGGCCAACGTCCTGACTTTC	CASSLENRVSGANVLTF
TRBV19	-	-	TRBJ2-7	TGTGCCAGTAGTGTAGGACACCCATACGAGCAGTACTTC	CASSVGHPYEQYF
TRBV12-3/TRBV12-4	-	-	TRBJ2-7	TGTGCCAGCAGTTTTTTCGGTCCCTACGAGCAGTACTTC	CASSFFGPYEQYF
TRBV7-2	once	-	TRBJ1-2	TGTGCCAGCAGCTTAGAAGAGGGAGGCTACACCTTC	CASSLEEGGYTF
TRBV12-3/TRBV12-4	-	TRBD1	TRBJ1-1	TGTGCCAGCAGTTTAAGAGGGGGCCGAACCCGCCATTTT	CASSLRGGRTRHF
TRBV7-2	-	-	TRBJ1-1	TGTGCCAGCAGCTTATTTGGACTGAGATACACTGAAGCTTTCTTT	CASSLFGLRYTEAFF
TRBV5-1	many	-	TRBJ2-3	TGCGCCAGCAACTGGGCAGATACGCAGTATTTT	CASNWADTQYF
TRBV20-1	-	-	TRBJ2-7	TGCAGTGCCAGGAACGCTGAGACCTACGAGCAGTACTTC	CSARNAETYEQYF
TRBV10-2	-	-	TRBJ1-1	TGCGCCAGCAGTGCCCAGACATTCCAAGAGGACACTGAAGCTTTCTTT	CASSAQTFQEDTEAFF
TRBV7-2	-	TRBD2	TRBJ2-7	TGTGCCAGCAGCCCGGGACTAGATCCCTACGAGCAGTACTTC	CASSPGLDPYEQYF
TRBV20-1	-	-	TRBJ2-7	TGCAGTGCAACTCTTCGACACCAAATCTACGAGCAGTACTTC	CSATLRHQIYEQYF
TRBV7-2	-	TRBD1	TRBJ2-7	TGTGCCAGCAGCCCCCGGGACAGCTTTTTCTACGAGCAGTACTTC	CASSPRDSFFYEQYF
TRBV5-1	once	-	TRBJ2-3	TGCGCCAGCAGCTTGGCCGGCGCGGGGGCCCCAGATACGCAGTATTTT	CASSLAGAGAPDTQYF
TRBV29-1	once	TRBD1	TRBJ2-2	TGCAGCGTACGGGGATGGCAGGGGGCAACCGGGGAGCTGTTTTTT	CSVRGWQGATGELFF
TRBV6-5	-	-	TRBJ2-6	TGTGCCAGCAGTACCCTCCCCACTGGGGCCAACGTCCTGACTTTC	CASSTLPTGANVLTF
TRBV5-1	-	-	TRBJ1-2	TGCGCCAGCAGCTTCGAGACTAACTATGGCTACACCTTC	CASSFETNYGYTF
TRBV7-2	-	TRBD1	TRBJ2-5	TGTGCCAGCAGGCCCGAGTGGGGACAGGGGCGTGGTGCGGAGACCCAGTACTTC	CASRPEWGQGRGAETQYF
TRBV7-2	-	TRBD2	TRBJ2-3	TGTGCCAGCAGCCCTACTAGCGGGGGGATGACAGATACGCAGTATTTT	CASSPTSGGMTDTQYF
TRBV3-1	many	-	TRBJ1-1	TGTGCCAGCAGCCAAGGACCGCAGGCTTTCTTT	CASSQGPQAFF
TRBV19	few	TRBD1	TRBJ1-5	TGTGCCAGCCATGGACAGGGGAGGGATCAGCCCCAGCATTTT	CASHGQGRDQPQHF
TRBV20-1	-	-	TRBJ2-2	TGCAGTGCAGGGTTTCTGGGGGAGCTGTTTTTT	CSAGFLGELFF
TRBV14	few	TRBD1	TRBJ2-7	TGTGCCAGCAGCCAAGATCGGGGATCGGGGACAGGGGGCGACGAGCAGTACTTC	CASSQDRGSGTGGDEQYF
TRBV7-9	-	TRBD2	TRBJ2-3	TGTGCCACCACCGATGCGGGAGGGCCTACAGATACGCAGTATTTT	CATTDAGGPTDTQYF
TRBV29-1	-	TRBD1	TRBJ1-6	TGCAGCGTCCGGGACAGGGGGTCGACACCCCTCCACTTT	CSVRDRGSTPLHF
TRBV7-6	few	-	TRBJ2-7	TGTGCCAGCAGCCCCGTCTATGATAAGTGGGAGCAGTACTTC	CASSPVYDKWEQYF
TRBV7-9	-	TRBD1	TRBJ2-7	TGTGCCAGCAGCCCCTCGGACAGGGACTACGAGCAGTACTTC	CASSPSDRDYEQYF
TRBV12-3/TRBV12-4	many	TRBD2	TRBJ2-1	TGTGCCAGCAGTACAGAACTAGCGGGGGGGTACAATGAGCAGTTCTTC	CASSTELAGGYNEQFF
TRBV7-2	few	-	TRBJ2-5	TGTGCCAGCAGCTCGACCGGGACTCAGGAGACCCAGTACTTC	CASSSTGTQETQYF
TRBV20-1	-	-	TRBJ2-1	TGCAGTGCCAGCAGTTTAGGGCAATCCAATGAGCAGTTCTTC	CSASSLGQSNEQFF
TRBV19	few	-	TRBJ1-6	TGTGCCAGTAGTATGGACGGTAATTCACCCCTCCACTTT	CASSMDGNSPLHF
TRBV10-3	-	-	TRBJ1-5	TGTGCCATCAGTGAGTCCCGGGAGGGTCAGCCCCAGCATTTT	CAISESREGQPQHF
TRBV4-2	many	-	TRBJ2-7	TGTGCCAGCAGCCAAGATGGAGTCTACGAGCAGTACTTC	CASSQDGVYEQYF
TRBV9	-	-	TRBJ2-5	TGTGCCAGCAGCGTAGGGACGACCCAGTACTTC	CASSVGTTQYF
TRBV24-1	few	-	TRBJ2-3	TGTGCCACCAGTGATTTGCAATTAGGAGGCACAGATACGCAGTATTTT	CATSDLQLGGTDTQYF
TRBV4-2	few	-	TRBJ1-6	TGTGCCAGCAGCCAAGGTAGGCGACGAGACCTCCACTTT	CASSQGRRRDLHF
TRBV6-6	-	TRBD1	TRBJ2-1	TGTGCCAGCAGGCGGGGACAGGTCAATGAGCAGTTCTTC	CASRRGQVNEQFF
TRBV7-8	-	-	TRBJ2-1	TGTGCCAGCAGCCGCCTGACAGGAATTGAGCAGTTCTTC	CASSRLTGIEQFF
TRBV7-2	-	-	TRBJ1-4	TGTGCCAGCAGCACAGACGGTAATGAAAAACTGTTTTTT	CASSTDGNEKLFF
TRBV7-9	-	-	TRBJ1-2	TGTGCCAGCAGGGTCGCCGGAGGGGGGAATGGCTACACCTTC	CASRVAGGGNGYTF
TRBV7-2	-	-	TRBJ2-5	TGTGCCAGCAGCCGGAAGGAGACCCAGTACTTC	CASSRKETQYF
TRBV7-2	-	TRBD1	TRBJ1-1	TGTGCCAGCAGCTTTGGGACAGGGGTGGCTTTCTTT	CASSFGTGVAFF
TRBV10-3	-	TRBD2	TRBJ2-6	TGTGCCATCAGTGAGACCCGACTAGCGGGCAGTACCTCTGGGGCCAACGTCCTGACTTTC	CAISETRLAGSTSGANVLTF
TRBV19	once	TRBD1	TRBJ1-3	TGTGCCAGTAGCCCGACAGGGCTAGGAAACACCATATATTTT	CASSPTGLGNTIYF
TRBV27	-	TRBD1	TRBJ2-7	TGTGCCAGCAAAGGGACAGGATCCTACGAGCAGTACTTC	CASKGTGSYEQYF
TRBV9	-	-	TRBJ2-5	TGTGCCAGCAGAGATAGTCCAGGGGAAGAGACCCAGTACTTC	CASRDSPGEETQYF
TRBV2	few	-	TRBJ1-2	TGTGCCAGCACTAACGGTCCAGCCAACTATGGCTACACCTTC	CASTNGPANYGYTF
TRBV5-6	once	-	TRBJ2-5	TGTGCCAGCAGCTTTGGTCCCCAAGAGACCCAGTACTTC	CASSFGPQETQYF
TRBV9	-	-	TRBJ2-1	TGTGCCAGCAGCGTAGGACATCTCGAGCAGTCCTTC	CASSVGHLEQSF
TRBV19	-	-	TRBJ2-7	TGTGCCAGTAGTATAGACTTACCCTACGAGCAGTACTTC	CASSIDLPYEQYF